Below, 21 T cell receptor beta chains from the same sample are listed, as sequenced in a study of PD-L1 blockade in urothelial cancer. The table came from immunoSEQ multiplex PCR; TCRdb's copy has only in-frame clones and leaves some out. Counted here are approximately 37,000 clones, more than 70% occurring once; the ten biggest clones make up approximately 15%. The sample was PBMCs, taken around atezolizumab (anti-PD-L1) treatment. The receptors derive from a man aged 55 to 70 with urothelial cancer.

This chain uses TRBV27 with TRBJ2-1, with 9 bases fitting TRBD1. The ends lost 7 bases at V and 4 bases at J; junction bases unmatched: 5. Germline V gene lookup returns CDR1 MNHEY and CDR2 SMNVEV (reference sequence). The CDR3 spans 14 residues. In nucleotides, the CDR3 is TGTGCCAGCAAACGACAGGGGGGGTACAATGAGCAGTTCTTC. Translation: CASKRQGGYNEQFF.

The V call is TRBV5-1, the J call TRBJ1-1, with a tentative D call TRBD1 (5 bases). The V end was cut by 0 bases, the J end by 0 bases, with 12 bases between. From germline, CDR1 is SGHRS and CDR2 YFSETQ. The CDR3 has 16 residues. CDR3 coding DNA: TGCGCCAGCAGCTTGGTGGGGCCCAGTATGAACACTGAAGCTTTCTTT. As protein: CASSLVGPSMNTEAFF.

This rearrangement joins TRBV15 to TRBJ2-5; 7 bases agree with TRBD2. The ends lost 0 bases at V and 7 bases at J; junction bases unmatched: 20. The CDR3 is 19 residues long. Germline V gene lookup returns CDR1 LNHNV and CDR2 YYDKDF (reference sequence). The DNA of the CDR3 is TGTGCCACCAGCAGAGATTCGGGGTCGAGACCCGATGGGGGGGGGACCCAGTACTTC. It yields the protein CATSRDSGSRPDGGGTQYF.

Worth noting for this clone: The junction shows a germline mismatch at one end, possibly a read error. The gene calls are TRBV13 and TRBJ2-7; tentatively, D is TRBD2 (5 bases). CDR1 is PRHDT and CDR2 is FYEKMQ in the germline V gene (reference sequence). CDR3 length: 15 amino acids. This CDR3 is CASTLGAVSPIEQYF. CDR3 DNA: TGTGCCAGCACCTTAGGAGCGGTATCCCCTATCGAGCAGTACTTC.

The chain carries TRBV5-1 and TRBJ1-3, with D possibly matching TRBD1 (6 bases). CDR3 length: 14 residues. V lost 0 bases and J lost 4, with 8 bases in between. CDR1 and CDR2 from the germline V gene are SGHRS and YFSETQ. The CDR3 sequence is CASSLAGDGNTIYF. The CDR3 DNA is TGCGCCAGCAGCTTGGCAGGGGACGGAAACACCATATATTTT.

The J gene is TRBJ1-1, the V gene TRBV5-5, with D unclear. CDR3 length: 13 amino acids. CDR1 and CDR2 (germline): SGHKS, YYEKEE (reference sequence). V was trimmed by 0 bases and J by 7 bases, leaving 10 bases between them. The CDR3 loop reads CASSLGAGFEAFF. The CDR3 DNA sequence: TGTGCCAGCAGCTTGGGCGCGGGTTTTGAAGCTTTCTTT.

By share of the sample, this clone is medium-sized. The genes are TRBV5-4 and TRBJ2-5; D gene uncertain. Germline loops: CDR1 SGHNT, CDR2 YYREEE (reference sequence). Trimming cost V 0 bases and J 3 bases, with 9 bases left between them. The length of the CDR3 is 14 residues. CDR3 DNA: TGTGCCAGCAGCTTGGAGAGGTTTAAAGAGACCCAGTACTTC. Its protein is CASSLERFKETQYF.

The CDR3 reads CAWIPSGRALTYNEQFF. The DNA of the CDR3 is TGTGCCTGGATACCCAGCGGGAGGGCCCTAACCTACAATGAGCAGTTCTTC. The chain carries TRBV30 and TRBJ2-1, with 10 bases aligning to TRBD2. The CDR3 runs to 17 residues. The V and J ends lost 4 bases and 2 bases, in that order; junction bases with no gene match: 11. Germline V CDR1 and CDR2: GTSNPN, SVGIG (reference sequence).

The chain couples TRBV11-2 to TRBJ2-3; 9 nucleotides match TRBD2. Germline lookup yields CDR1 SGHAT and CDR2 FQNNGV. V shed 6 bases, J shed 2 bases, and the junction held 9 bases outside the gene matches. The CDR3 runs 16 residues. The CDR3 DNA is TGTGCCAGCAGGAAGTTGCGGGAGGGCCTCACAGATACGCAGTATTTT. This sequence encodes CASRKLREGLTDTQYF.

The CDR3 DNA reads TGTGCCAGCAGCGGAGCGGGACAGGGCCAGGGGGTGGGTCAGCCCCAGCATTTT. Its translation: CASSGAGQGQGVGQPQHF. The V gene is TRBV7-8, the J gene TRBJ1-5; TRBD1 agrees at 9 bases. After removal of 5 bases from V and 6 bases from J, the junction contained 17 bases not matched to a gene. This CDR3 contains 18 residues. Germline loops: CDR1 SGHVS, CDR2 FQNEAQ. Full variable domain (remainder filled in from reference TRBV7-8 and TRBJ1-5): GAGVSQSPRYKVAKRGQDVALRCDPISGHVSLFWYQQALGQGPEFLTYFQNEAQLDKSGLPSDRFFAERPEGSVSTLKIQRTQQEDSAVYLCASSGAGQGQGVGQPQHFGDGTRLSIL.

The chain uses TRBV5-8 and TRBJ2-3; maybe TRBD2 (5 bases). The ends were cut back, 0 bases at V and 6 bases at J, with 8 bases in the middle. CDR1 is SGHTS and CDR2 is YDEGEE in the germline V gene. This CDR3 is built from 13 residues. The CDR3, as DNA: TGTGCCAGCAGCTTGGGAGGGTCTGATACGCAGTATTTT. Protein sequence: CASSLGGSDTQYF.

V usage is TRBV18 and J usage is TRBJ2-6; D is unclear. The CDR3 has 15 amino acids. V shed 3 bases and J shed 0 bases, with 6 bases lying between them. Germline CDR1 KGHSH, CDR2 LQKENI. The CDR3 here is CASSPYISGANVLTF. The CDR3 DNA sequence: TGTGCCAGCTCACCGTATATCTCTGGGGCCAACGTCCTGACTTTC.

The CDR3 sequence is CASMGSGTGSYEQYF. DNA for the CDR3: TGTGCCAGCATGGGCTCCGGGACAGGCTCCTACGAGCAGTACTTC. The rearrangement uses TRBV6-1 and TRBJ2-7; 8 positions match TRBD1. Germline-derived CDR1 and CDR2 are MNHNS and SASEGT. The length of the CDR3 is 15 residues. J was trimmed by 0 bases and V by 7 bases; bases with no gene match: 8.

The CDR3 protein is CASSEPGRRGEAFF. CDR3 nucleotide sequence: TGCGCCAGCAGTGAGCCGGGACGGCGGGGTGAAGCTTTCTTT. This rearrangement joins TRBV10-1 to TRBJ1-1; D might be TRBD1 (5 bases). The ends were cut back, 2 bases at V and 7 bases at J, with 14 bases in the middle. The CDR3 sequence is 14 residues long. Germline loops: CDR1 WNHNN, CDR2 SYGVQD (reference sequence).

This clone was observed a handful of times. V usage is TRBV5-1 and J usage is TRBJ2-7; TRBD1 matches at 7 bases. The CDR3 runs to 13 residues. Germline CDR1 reads SGHRS; CDR2 reads YFSETQ. V trimming: 5 bases; J trimming: 2 bases; junction bases outside the gene matches: 4. The CDR3 sequence is CASSRDSTYEQYF. CDR3 nucleotides: TGCGCCAGCAGTCGGGACAGCACCTACGAGCAGTACTTC.

The chain couples TRBV30 to TRBJ2-2, with TRBD2 identical over 11 bases. Germline CDR1 and CDR2: GTSNPN and SVGIG (reference sequence). The length of the CDR3 is 14 residues. V dropped 2 bases and J dropped 6; count of bases not matched to a gene: 2. The CDR3 nucleotides read TGTGCCTGGAGTAAGGGACTAGCGGCCGGGGAGCTGTTTTTT. Its protein product is CAWSKGLAAGELFF.

The CDR3 bases are TGTGCCAGCACCAAGGACAGCTATGGCTACACCTTC. Encoded protein: CASTKDSYGYTF. The rearrangement uses TRBV2 and TRBJ1-2, with a tentative D call TRBD1 (6 bases). V was clipped by 7 bases and J by 4 bases, with 10 bases between them. CDR1 SNHLY and CDR2 FYNNEI come from the germline V gene. The CDR3 sequence is 12 residues long.

The genes are TRBV18 and TRBJ2-3; a weak D match, TRBD2 (5 bases). CDR1 and CDR2 from the germline V gene are KGHSH and LQKENI. This CDR3 spans 14 amino acids. V lost 0 bases to trimming and J lost 3 bases, with 7 bases between them. As DNA, the CDR3 is TGTGCCAGCTCACCACCGACGGGAACAGATACGCAGTATTTT. Translating gives CASSPPTGTDTQYF.

The rearrangement links TRBV5-1 to TRBJ1-1, with TRBD1 matching 8 bases. The CDR3 has 14 amino acids. Unmatched junction bases numbered 3, after V lost 4 bases and J lost 1 base. The V gene's germline CDR1 is SGHRS and CDR2 YFSETQ. The CDR3 spells CASSRGTGNTEAFF. In nucleotides, the CDR3 is TGCGCCAGCAGCCGTGGGACAGGGAACACTGAAGCTTTCTTT. Using reference TRBV5-1 and TRBJ1-1 for the parts outside the CDR3, the full variable domain is KAGVTQTPRYLIKTRGQQVTLSCSPISGHRSVSWYQQTPGQGLQFLFEYFSETQRNKGNFPGRFSGRQFSNSRSEMNVSTLELGDSALYLCASSRGTGNTEAFFGQGTRLTVV.

The genes are TRBV7-3 and TRBJ2-2; D might be TRBD1 (7 bases). The CDR3 length is 17 residues. V was shortened by 5 bases and J by 6 bases, with 22 bases between the two germline ends. Germline values: CDR1 SGHTA, CDR2 FQGTGA. The CDR3 region has the DNA TGTGCCAGCAGCGAAACAAGCCGACAGGGAGGCCCCGGGGAGCTGTTTTTT. This gives the protein CASSETSRQGGPGELFF.

The chain links TRBV2 to TRBJ2-2, with 10 bases aligning to TRBD2. With 7 bases clipped from V and 2 bases from J, the junction kept 4 bases outside the gene matches. The CDR3 spans 15 residues. The V gene's germline CDR1 is SNHLY and CDR2 FYNNEI. CDR3 protein: CASTGTSDNTGELFF. Written as DNA, the CDR3 is TGTGCCAGCACCGGGACTAGCGACAACACCGGGGAGCTGTTTTTT.